Below, 3 T cell receptor beta chains from the same sample are listed, as sequenced in a study of graft-versus-host responses after intestinal transplantation. Sequenced by immunoSEQ multiplex PCR; TCRdb stores in-frame clones only, minus some. The sample comprises tens of thousands of clones, 91% of which are singletons, and around 0.53% rests with the top ten. Their target antigens are unknown. The input for sequencing was unstimulated CD8+ T cells sorted from spleen or lymph node cells, taken before intestinal transplant. These receptors all come from a human donor who received an intestinal transplant.

The chain is built from TRBV7-3 and TRBJ1-5; D is perhaps TRBD1 (5 bases). V lost 5 bases to trimming and J lost 10 bases, with 21 bases between them. Germline CDR1 reads SGHTA; CDR2 reads FQGTGA. The CDR3 length is 15 residues. The CDR3 nucleotides read TGTGCCAGCAGCGAACATGGGGACTCGATAGTTCCCCAGCATTTT. Its protein is CASSEHGDSIVPQHF.

V gene TRBV27 combines with J gene TRBJ2-5, with 7 bases lining up with TRBD1. V lost 6 bases to trimming and J lost 1 base; unmatched junction nucleotides: 8. Looked up from germline, CDR1 is MNHEY and CDR2 is SMNVEV (reference sequence). This CDR3 region has 15 residues. DNA of the CDR3: TGTGCCAGCAGAGGGACAGAACCTTTCCAAGAGACCCAGTACTTC. As protein: CASRGTEPFQETQYF.

This chain joins TRBV5-6 and TRBJ1-2, with TRBD1 as a possible D gene (5 bases). Germline CDR1 SGHDT, CDR2 YYEEEE. V was cut by 3 bases and J by 4 bases, with 16 bases left in between. The CDR3 consists of 15 residues. This CDR3 reads CASSWGGEAGYGYTF. The CDR3 DNA follows: TGTGCCAGCAGCTGGGGGGGTGAGGCTGGCTATGGCTACACCTTC.